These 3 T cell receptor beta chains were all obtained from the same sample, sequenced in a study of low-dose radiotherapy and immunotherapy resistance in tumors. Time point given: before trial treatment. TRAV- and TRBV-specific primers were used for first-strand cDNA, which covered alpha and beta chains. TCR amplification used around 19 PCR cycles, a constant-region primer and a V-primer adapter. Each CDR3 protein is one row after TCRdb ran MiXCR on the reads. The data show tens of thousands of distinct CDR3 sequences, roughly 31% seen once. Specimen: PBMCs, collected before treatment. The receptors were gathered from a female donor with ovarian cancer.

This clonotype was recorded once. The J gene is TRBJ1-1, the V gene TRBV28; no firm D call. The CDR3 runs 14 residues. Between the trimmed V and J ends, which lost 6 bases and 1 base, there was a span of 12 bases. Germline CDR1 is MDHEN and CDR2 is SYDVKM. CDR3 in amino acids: CASSDGVPNTEAFF. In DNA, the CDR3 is TGTGCCAGCAGCGACGGCGTCCCGAACACTGAAGCTTTCTTT. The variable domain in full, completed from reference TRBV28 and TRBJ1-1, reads DVKVTQSSRYLVKRTGEKVFLECVQDMDHENMFWYRQDPGLGLRLIYFSYDVKMKEKGDIPEGYSVSREKKERFSLILESASTNQTSMYLCASSDGVPNTEAFFGQGTRLTVV.

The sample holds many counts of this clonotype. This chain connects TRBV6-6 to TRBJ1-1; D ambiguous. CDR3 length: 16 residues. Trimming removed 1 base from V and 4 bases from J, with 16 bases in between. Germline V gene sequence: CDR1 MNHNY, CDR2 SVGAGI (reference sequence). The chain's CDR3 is CASSYFTYGVVTEAFF. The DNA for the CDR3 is TGTGCCAGCAGTTACTTTACCTACGGGGTTGTCACTGAAGCTTTCTTT.

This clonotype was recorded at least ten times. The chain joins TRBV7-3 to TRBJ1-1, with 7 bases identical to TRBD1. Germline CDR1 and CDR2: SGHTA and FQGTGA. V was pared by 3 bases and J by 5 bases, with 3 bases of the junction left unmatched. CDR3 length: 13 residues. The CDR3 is CASSFNRGTEAFF. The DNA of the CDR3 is TGTGCCAGCAGCTTCAACAGGGGAACTGAAGCTTTCTTT.